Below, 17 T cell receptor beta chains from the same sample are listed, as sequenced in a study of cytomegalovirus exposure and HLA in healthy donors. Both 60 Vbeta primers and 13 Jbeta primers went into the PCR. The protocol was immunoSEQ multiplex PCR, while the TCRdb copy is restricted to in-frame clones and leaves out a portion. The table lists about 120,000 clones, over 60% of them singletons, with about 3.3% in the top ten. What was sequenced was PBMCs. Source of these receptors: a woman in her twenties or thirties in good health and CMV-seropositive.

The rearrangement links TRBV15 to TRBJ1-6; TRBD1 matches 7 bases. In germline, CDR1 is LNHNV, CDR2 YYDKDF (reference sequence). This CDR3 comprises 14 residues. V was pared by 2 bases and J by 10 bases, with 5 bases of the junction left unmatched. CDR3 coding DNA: TGTGCCACCAGCAGAAGGGACAGTGCCTCACCCCTCCACTTT. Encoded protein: CATSRRDSASPLHF.

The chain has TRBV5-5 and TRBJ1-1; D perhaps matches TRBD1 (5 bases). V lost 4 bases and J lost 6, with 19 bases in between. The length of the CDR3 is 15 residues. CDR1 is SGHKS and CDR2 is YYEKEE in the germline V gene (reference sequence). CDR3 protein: CASSSGARDYSEAFF. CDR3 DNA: TGTGCCAGCAGCAGTGGGGCCAGGGACTACTCTGAAGCTTTCTTT. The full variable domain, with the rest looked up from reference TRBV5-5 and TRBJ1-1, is DAGVTQSPTHLIKTRGQQVTLRCSPISGHKSVSWYQQVLGQGPQFIFQYYEKEERGRGNFPDRFSARQFPNYSSELNVNALLLGDSALYLCASSSGARDYSEAFFGQGTRLTVV.

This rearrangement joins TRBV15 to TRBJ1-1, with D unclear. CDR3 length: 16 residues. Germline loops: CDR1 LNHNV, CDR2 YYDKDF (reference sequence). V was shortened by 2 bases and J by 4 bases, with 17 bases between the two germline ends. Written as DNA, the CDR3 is TGTGCCACCAGCAGATCCAAGCCCGTAAGTGGCACTGAAGCTTTCTTT. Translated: CATSRSKPVSGTEAFF.

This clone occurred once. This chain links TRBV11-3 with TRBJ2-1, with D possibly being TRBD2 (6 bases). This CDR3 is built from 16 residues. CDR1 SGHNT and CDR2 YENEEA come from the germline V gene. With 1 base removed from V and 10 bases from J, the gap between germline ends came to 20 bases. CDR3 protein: CASSLGGGGAVDEQFF. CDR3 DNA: TGTGCCAGCAGCTTAGGCGGCGGAGGGGCGGTGGACGAGCAGTTCTTC.

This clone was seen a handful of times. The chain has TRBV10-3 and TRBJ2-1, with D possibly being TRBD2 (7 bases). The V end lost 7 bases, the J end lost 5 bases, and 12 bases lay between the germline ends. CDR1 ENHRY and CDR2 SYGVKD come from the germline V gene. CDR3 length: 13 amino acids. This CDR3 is CAIMEGGHNEQFF. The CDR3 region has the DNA TGTGCCATCATGGAGGGGGGGCACAATGAGCAGTTCTTC.

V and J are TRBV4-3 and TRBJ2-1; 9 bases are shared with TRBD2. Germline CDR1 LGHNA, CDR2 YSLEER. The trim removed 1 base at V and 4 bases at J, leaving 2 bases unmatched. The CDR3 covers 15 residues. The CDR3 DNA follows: TGCGCCAGCAGCCAAGGTAGCGGGGGATACAATGAGCAGTTCTTC. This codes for CASSQGSGGYNEQFF.

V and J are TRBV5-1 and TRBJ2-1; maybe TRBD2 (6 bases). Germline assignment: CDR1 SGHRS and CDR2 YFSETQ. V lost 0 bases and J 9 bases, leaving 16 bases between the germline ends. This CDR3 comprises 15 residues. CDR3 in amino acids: CASSLVSGGIVEQFF. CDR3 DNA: TGCGCCAGCAGCTTGGTGTCAGGAGGGATCGTTGAGCAGTTCTTC.

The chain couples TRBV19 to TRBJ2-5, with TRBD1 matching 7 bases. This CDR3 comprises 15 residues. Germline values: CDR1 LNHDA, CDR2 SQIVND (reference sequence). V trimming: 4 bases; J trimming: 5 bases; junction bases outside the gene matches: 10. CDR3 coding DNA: TGTGCCAGTAGTACCTTGACAACCAGGGGGGAGACCCAGTACTTC. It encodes CASSTLTTRGETQYF. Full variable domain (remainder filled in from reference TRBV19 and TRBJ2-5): DGGITQSPKYLFRKEGQNVTLSCEQNLNHDAMYWYRQDPGQGLRLIYYSQIVNDFQKGDIAEGYSVSREKKESFPLTVTSAQKNPTAFYLCASSTLTTRGETQYFGPGTRLLVL.

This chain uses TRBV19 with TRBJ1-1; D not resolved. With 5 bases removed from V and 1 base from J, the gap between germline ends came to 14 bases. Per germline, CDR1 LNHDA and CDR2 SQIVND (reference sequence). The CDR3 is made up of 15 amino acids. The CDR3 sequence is CASSREGMGNTEAFF. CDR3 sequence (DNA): TGTGCCAGTAGTCGGGAGGGAATGGGGAACACTGAAGCTTTCTTT.

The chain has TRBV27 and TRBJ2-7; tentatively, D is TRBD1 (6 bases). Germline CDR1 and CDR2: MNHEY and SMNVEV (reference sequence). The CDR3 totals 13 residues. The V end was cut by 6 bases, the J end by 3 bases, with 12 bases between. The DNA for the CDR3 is TGTGCCAGCAGCCGAACGGACAGCTACGAGCAGTACTTC. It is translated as CASSRTDSYEQYF.

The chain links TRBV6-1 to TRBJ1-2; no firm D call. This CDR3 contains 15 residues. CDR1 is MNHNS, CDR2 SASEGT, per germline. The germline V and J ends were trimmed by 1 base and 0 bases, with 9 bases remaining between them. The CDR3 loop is CASSEEAEANYGYTF. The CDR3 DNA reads TGTGCCAGCAGTGAAGAAGCCGAAGCTAACTATGGCTACACCTTC.

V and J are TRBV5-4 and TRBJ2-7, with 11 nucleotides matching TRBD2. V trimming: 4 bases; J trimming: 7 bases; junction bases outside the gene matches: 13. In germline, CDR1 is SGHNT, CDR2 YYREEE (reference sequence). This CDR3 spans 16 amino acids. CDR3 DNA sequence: TGTGCCAGCAGCCCCCCCCCTAGCGGGGGGAATAGAGAGCAGTACTTC. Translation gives CASSPPPSGGNREQYF.

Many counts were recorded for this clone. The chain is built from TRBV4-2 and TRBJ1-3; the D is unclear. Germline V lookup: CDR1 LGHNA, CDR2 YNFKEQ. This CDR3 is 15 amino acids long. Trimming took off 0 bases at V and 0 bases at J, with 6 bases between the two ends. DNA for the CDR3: TGTGCCAGCAGCCAAGATCCTTACTCTGGAAACACCATATATTTT. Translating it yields CASSQDPYSGNTIYF.

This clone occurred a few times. In DNA, the CDR3 is TGTGCCAGCAGCCCCCGATTACTAGCGGGGGGGTCCTACAATGAGCAGTTCTTC. Its translation: CASSPRLLAGGSYNEQFF. V and J are TRBV4-2 and TRBJ2-1; 13 bases agree with TRBD2. After removal of 4 bases from V and 1 base from J, the junction contained 7 bases not matched to a gene. This CDR3 comprises 18 residues. Germline assignment: CDR1 LGHNA and CDR2 YNFKEQ.

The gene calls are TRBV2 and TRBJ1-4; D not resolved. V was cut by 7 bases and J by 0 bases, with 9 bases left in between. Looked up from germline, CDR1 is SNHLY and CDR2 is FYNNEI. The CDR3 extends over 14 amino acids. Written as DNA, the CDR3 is TGTGCCAGCACCAGAATTGCAACTAATGAAAAACTGTTTTTT. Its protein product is CASTRIATNEKLFF. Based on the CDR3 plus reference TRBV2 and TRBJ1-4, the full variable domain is EPEVTQTPSHQVTQMGQEVILRCVPISNHLYFYWYRQILGQKVEFLVSFYNNEISEKSEIFDDQFSVERPDGSNFTLKIRSTKLEDSAMYFCASTRIATNEKLFFGSGTQLSVL.

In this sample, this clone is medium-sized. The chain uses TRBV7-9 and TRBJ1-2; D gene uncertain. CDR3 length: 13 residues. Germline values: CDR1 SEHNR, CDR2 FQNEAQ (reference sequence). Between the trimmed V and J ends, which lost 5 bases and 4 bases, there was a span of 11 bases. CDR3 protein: CASSPPDFYGYTF. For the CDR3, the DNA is TGTGCCAGCAGCCCCCCGGACTTCTATGGCTACACCTTC.

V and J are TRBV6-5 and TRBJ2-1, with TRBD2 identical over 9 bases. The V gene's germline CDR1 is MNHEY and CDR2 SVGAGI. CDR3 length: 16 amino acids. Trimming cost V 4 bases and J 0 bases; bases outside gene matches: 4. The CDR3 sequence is CASSSQRGASYNEQFF. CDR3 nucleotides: TGTGCCAGCAGTTCTCAGCGGGGGGCCTCCTACAATGAGCAGTTCTTC.